The rows below give T cell receptor beta chains drawn from one sample of a study of glioma-infiltrating T cells. TCRdb itself ran the multiplex PCR reads through MiXCR, one entry per CDR3 protein. The sample shows around 100,000 distinct CDR3 sequences, about 30% of them seen only once. The sample consisted of glioma tissue, nonneoplastic brain tissue, or PBMCs (not recorded which). The origin of the receptors is a human donor with low-grade glioma or glioblastoma, undergoing nonglioma brain surgery, or in good health (not recorded which). Each CDR3 is given with its conserved first and last residue. The order of the fields is V gene, clone size, J gene, D gene, CDR3 DNA, CDR3 protein. D genes are given only for firm matches. Some rows mark clone size as missing; the rest say once, few, many or name a class of expanded clone.

V: TRBV12-3/TRBV12-4; size: few; J: TRBJ1-2; D: NA; DNA: TGTGCCAGCAGTTCGGGGGGCCGGGGGCCGGTTTCGGAGGGCTACACCTTC; CDR3: CASSSGGRGPVSEGYTF
V: TRBV5-4; size: many; J: TRBJ1-1; D: NA; DNA: TGTGCCAGCAGCATGGGGCGGCCAGAGAACACTGAAGCTTTCTTT; CDR3: CASSMGRPENTEAFF
V: TRBV11-2; size: NA; J: TRBJ1-2; D: TRBD1; DNA: TGTGCCAGCAGCCCCCGGGACAGGCGACGGGCGGGCTATGGCTACACCTTC; CDR3: CASSPRDRRRAGYGYTF
V: TRBV7-9; size: NA; J: TRBJ2-7; D: TRBD2; DNA: TGTGCCAGCAATGCAAGCGGGGCCCTTGGCGAGCAGTACTTC; CDR3: CASNASGALGEQYF
V: TRBV4-2; size: many; J: TRBJ1-1; D: NA; DNA: TGTGCCAGCAGCCATGGACGGAACACTGAAGCTTTCTTT; CDR3: CASSHGRNTEAFF
V: TRBV20-1; size: NA; J: TRBJ2-1; D: NA; DNA: TGCAGTGCTAGATACGGAGGGGGAGCCGCGGGTGAGCAGTTCTTC; CDR3: CSARYGGGAAGEQFF
V: TRBV20-1; size: many; J: TRBJ1-1; D: NA; DNA: TGCAGTGCTAAGCGTGGGGAACACACTGAAGCTTTCTTT; CDR3: CSAKRGEHTEAFF
V: TRBV7-3; size: NA; J: TRBJ2-7; D: TRBD1; DNA: TGTGCCAGCAGCTTAACGGGGACAGGCTACGAGCAGTACTTC; CDR3: CASSLTGTGYEQYF
V: TRBV12-3/TRBV12-4; size: NA; J: TRBJ1-1; D: TRBD1; DNA: TGTGCCAGCAGTCCGAGCGACAGGGACACTGAAGCTTTCTTT; CDR3: CASSPSDRDTEAFF
V: TRBV18; size: many; J: TRBJ1-1; D: NA; DNA: TGTGCCAGCTCCCCAGGGTGGATTGAAGCTTTCTTT; CDR3: CASSPGWIEAFF
V: TRBV12-3/TRBV12-4; size: NA; J: TRBJ2-3; D: TRBD2; DNA: TGTGCCAGCAGTACGACTAGCGGGGGTTTCACAGATACGCAGTATTTT; CDR3: CASSTTSGGFTDTQYF
V: TRBV7-2; size: many; J: TRBJ1-1; D: NA; DNA: TGTGCCAGCAGCCAGCAGGAGGGTAGCACTGAAGCTTTCTTT; CDR3: CASSQQEGSTEAFF
V: TRBV12-3/TRBV12-4; size: NA; J: TRBJ1-2; D: NA; DNA: TGTGCCAGCAGTTTAGGGGCTCCCGAGAGTTCTGGCTGCACCTTC; CDR3: CASSLGAPESSGCTF
V: TRBV29-1; size: few; J: TRBJ1-1; D: NA; DNA: TGCAGCGCCCTAGAAATTTTGAACACTGAAGCTTTCTTT; CDR3: CSALEILNTEAFF
V: TRBV27; size: NA; J: TRBJ2-1; D: TRBD2; DNA: TGTGCCAGCACCTCCGGGACTAGCGGGGGGAATGAGCAGTTCTTC; CDR3: CASTSGTSGGNEQFF
V: TRBV24-1; size: few; J: TRBJ2-5; D: TRBD1; DNA: TGTGCCACCAGTGATGGGACAGAAGAGACCCAGTACTTC; CDR3: CATSDGTEETQYF
V: TRBV6-1; size: many; J: TRBJ2-3; D: TRBD2; DNA: TGTGCCAGCAGTCCCCGGGCGGGGGGTTCCCCCACAGATACGCAGTATTTT; CDR3: CASSPRAGGSPTDTQYF
V: TRBV7-9; size: many; J: TRBJ1-2; D: NA; DNA: TGTGCCAGCAGCTTGGGTGATGGGAACTATGGCTACACCTTC; CDR3: CASSLGDGNYGYTF
V: TRBV18; size: NA; J: TRBJ1-3; D: TRBD1; DNA: TGTGCCAGCTCACCGACGGGACAGGGGTCTCAATACTCTGGAAACACCATATATTTT; CDR3: CASSPTGQGSQYSGNTIYF
V: TRBV3-1; size: many; J: TRBJ2-5; D: NA; DNA: TGTGCCAGCAGCCGCTCGGCGGAGACCCAGTACTTC; CDR3: CASSRSAETQYF
V: TRBV12-3/TRBV12-4; size: few; J: TRBJ2-5; D: TRBD2; DNA: TGTGCCAGCAGTCGCGTAGCGGGCGAGACCCAGTACTTC; CDR3: CASSRVAGETQYF
V: TRBV12-3/TRBV12-4; size: NA; J: TRBJ1-1; D: NA; DNA: TGTGCCAGCAGGTACTATGGGAACACTGAAGCTTTCTTT; CDR3: CASRYYGNTEAFF
V: TRBV12-3/TRBV12-4; size: few; J: TRBJ2-3; D: NA; DNA: TGTGCCAGCAGCCCCCTTCGGACAGGCACAGATACGCAGTATTTT; CDR3: CASSPLRTGTDTQYF
V: TRBV6-2/TRBV6-3; size: many; J: TRBJ2-1; D: NA; DNA: TGTGCCAGCAGTTACCCTACAGGTGGTATCTACAATGAGCAGTTCTTC; CDR3: CASSYPTGGIYNEQFF
V: TRBV7-6; size: many; J: TRBJ2-3; D: TRBD2; DNA: TGTGCCAGCAGCTCTAGCGGGGCCACAACAGATACGCAGTATTTT; CDR3: CASSSSGATTDTQYF
V: TRBV5-1; size: few; J: TRBJ1-6; D: TRBD1; DNA: TGCGCCAGCAGCTTTTACACAGGGGATTCACCCCTCCACTTT; CDR3: CASSFYTGDSPLHF
V: TRBV12-3/TRBV12-4; size: many; J: TRBJ1-1; D: NA; DNA: TGTGCCAGCAGTTTACGTCAGAGGCCCGGCACTGAAGCTTTCTTT; CDR3: CASSLRQRPGTEAFF
V: TRBV28; size: many; J: TRBJ2-1; D: NA; DNA: TGTGCCAGCAGTTTGGAGTTGCAGGGTGAGCAGTTCTTC; CDR3: CASSLELQGEQFF
V: TRBV20-1; size: NA; J: TRBJ1-2; D: NA; DNA: TGCAGGCTCGAGGGCGAGGGCTACACCTTC; CDR3: CRLEGEGYTF
V: TRBV7-8; size: NA; J: TRBJ1-3; D: NA; DNA: TGTGCCAGCAGCTCCCGGAGATCTAAAAACACCATATATTTT; CDR3: CASSSRRSKNTIYF
V: TRBV19; size: NA; J: TRBJ2-4; D: TRBD1; DNA: TGTGCCAGTAGTGAAGGACAGGCCGCGAACATTCAGTACTTC; CDR3: CASSEGQAANIQYF